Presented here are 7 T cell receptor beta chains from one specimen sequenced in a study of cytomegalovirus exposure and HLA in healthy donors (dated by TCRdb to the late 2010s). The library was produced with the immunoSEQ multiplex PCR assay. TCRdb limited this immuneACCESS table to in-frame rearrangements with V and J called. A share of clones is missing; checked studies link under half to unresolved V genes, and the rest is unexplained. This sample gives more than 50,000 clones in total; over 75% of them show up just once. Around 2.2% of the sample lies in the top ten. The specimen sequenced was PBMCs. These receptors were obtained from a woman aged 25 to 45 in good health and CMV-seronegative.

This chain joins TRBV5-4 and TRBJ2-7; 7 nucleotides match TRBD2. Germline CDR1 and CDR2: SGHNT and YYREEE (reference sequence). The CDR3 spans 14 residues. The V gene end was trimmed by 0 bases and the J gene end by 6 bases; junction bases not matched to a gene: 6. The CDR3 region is CASSLAAGVIEQYF. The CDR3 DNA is TGTGCCAGCAGCTTGGCTGCGGGAGTTATCGAGCAGTACTTC.

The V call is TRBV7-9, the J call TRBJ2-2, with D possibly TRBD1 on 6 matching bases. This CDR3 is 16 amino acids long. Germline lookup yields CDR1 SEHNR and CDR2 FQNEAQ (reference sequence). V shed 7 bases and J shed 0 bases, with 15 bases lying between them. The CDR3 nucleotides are TGTGCCAGCACCCCACTGGGGGCGTCGAACACCGGGGAGCTGTTTTTT. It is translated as CASTPLGASNTGELFF.

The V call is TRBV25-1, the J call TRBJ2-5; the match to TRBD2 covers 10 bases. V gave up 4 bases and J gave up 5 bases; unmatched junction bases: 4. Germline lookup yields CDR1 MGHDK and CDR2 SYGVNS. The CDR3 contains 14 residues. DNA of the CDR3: TGTGCCAGCAGTGTAGCGGGAGGTTGGGAGACCCAGTACTTC. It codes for CASSVAGGWETQYF.

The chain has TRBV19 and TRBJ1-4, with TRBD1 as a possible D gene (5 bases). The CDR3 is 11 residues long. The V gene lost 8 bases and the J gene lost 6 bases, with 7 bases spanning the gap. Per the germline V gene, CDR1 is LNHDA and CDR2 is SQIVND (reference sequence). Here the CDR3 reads CASGDYEKLFF. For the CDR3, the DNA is TGTGCCAGTGGGGACTATGAAAAACTGTTTTTT.

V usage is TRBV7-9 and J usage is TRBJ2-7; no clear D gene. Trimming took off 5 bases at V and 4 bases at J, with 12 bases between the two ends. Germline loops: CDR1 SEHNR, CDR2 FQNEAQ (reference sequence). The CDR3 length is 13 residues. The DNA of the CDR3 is TGTGCCAGCAGCCCGAGTGTCCTTTACGAGCAGTACTTC. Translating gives CASSPSVLYEQYF.

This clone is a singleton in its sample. CDR3 nucleotide sequence: TGTGCCTGGAGTAGTATGAGTTACTATGGCTACACCTTC. Encoded protein: CAWSSMSYYGYTF. The rearrangement uses TRBV30 and TRBJ1-2, with D unclear. The germline gives CDR1 GTSNPN, CDR2 SVGIG (reference sequence). The CDR3 runs 13 residues. V lost 2 bases, J lost 3 bases, and 10 bases lay in between.

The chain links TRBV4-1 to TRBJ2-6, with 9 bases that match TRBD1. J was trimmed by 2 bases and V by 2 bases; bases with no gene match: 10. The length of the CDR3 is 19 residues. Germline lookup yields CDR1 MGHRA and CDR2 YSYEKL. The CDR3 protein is CASSQQRTGELAGANVLTF. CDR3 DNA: TGCGCCAGCAGCCAACAGAGGACAGGGGAATTAGCTGGGGCCAACGTCCTGACTTTC.